The next 5 T cell receptor beta chains were all read from a single sample in a study of shared T cell receptors in the human thymus. Using immunoSEQ multiplex PCR, the repertoire was profiled, and TCRdb retains in-frame clones only, with some absent. This repertoire shows hundreds of thousands of clones, around 87% found once; its top ten account for over 0.008%. The sample was also linked to a second study, of human thymus T cells.

Sequencing used thymocytes. The receptor set was obtained from a boy younger than two with a congenital heart defect.

This clone was recorded only once. V gene TRBV6-5 combines with J gene TRBJ1-6; 9 nucleotides agree with TRBD1. Trimming cost V 3 bases and J 14 bases; bases outside gene matches: 5. CDR3 size: 13 residues. From germline, CDR1 is MNHEY and CDR2 SVGAGI. As DNA, the CDR3 is TGTGCCAGCAGTTATGGGACAGGGAGGACCCTCCACTTT. Translation: CASSYGTGRTLHF.

This chain joins TRBV7-2 and TRBJ2-2, with a tentative D call TRBD2 (5 bases). The CDR3 has 14 amino acids. Deletions cut 0 bases from V and 6 bases from J, with 8 bases between. The V gene's germline CDR1 is SGHTA and CDR2 FQGNSA. CDR3 sequence: CASSLAEEAGELFF. The CDR3 nucleotides read TGTGCCAGCAGCTTAGCGGAGGAGGCCGGGGAGCTGTTTTTT.

The CDR3 reads CASSLSRLYGYTF. The CDR3 DNA follows: TGTGCCAGCAGCTTGAGCAGGCTCTATGGCTACACCTTC. V usage is TRBV5-4 and J usage is TRBJ1-2; D unresolved. V shed 1 base and J shed 4 bases, with 8 bases lying between them. The germline CDR1 and CDR2 sequences are SGHNT and YYREEE (reference sequence). The CDR3 contains 13 residues.

The genes are TRBV5-4 and TRBJ2-2; D perhaps matches TRBD1 (5 bases). In germline, CDR1 is SGHNT, CDR2 YYREEE (reference sequence). Trimming removed 0 bases from V and 2 bases from J, with 8 bases in between. The CDR3 consists of 15 residues. The CDR3 reads CASSLDRTNTGELFF. CDR3 nucleotides: TGTGCCAGCAGCTTGGACAGGACCAACACCGGGGAGCTGTTTTTT.

The chain has TRBV4-3 and TRBJ2-5; D is perhaps TRBD1 (5 bases). The DNA end is more similar to TRBJ2-7, so the J call may be wrong. The CDR3 has 17 amino acids. Germline-derived CDR1 and CDR2 are LGHNA and YSLEER. CDR3 protein: CASSHIFRVGLKDEQYF. In DNA form, the CDR3 reads TGCGCCAGCAGCCACATCTTCAGGGTGGGGTTGAAGGACGAGCAGTACTTC.